A selection of T cell receptor beta chains follows, all from one sample in a study of blood T cell repertoires in COVID-19. Libraries were prepared by immunoSEQ multiplex PCR; TCRdb keeps only in-frame clonotypes and omits some of them. The data show some 150,000 clones, 80% to 90% seen once. Sample: peripheral blood. The origin of the receptors is a human donor in a cohort sampled during active COVID-19. CDR3s include the opening cysteine and the closing phenylalanine or tryptophan. Each record gives: V gene, clone size, D gene, CDR3 length, J gene, CDR3 protein, CDR3 DNA. The D gene is left open where the match is weak. The listing skips clone size in some rows; elsewhere it reads once, few, many or a size class.

TRBV7-2	once	TRBD1	15	TRBJ2-3	CASSSRQGQGDTQYF	TGTGCCAGCAGCTCTAGACAGGGCCAGGGGGATACGCAGTATTTT
TRBV5-4	few	-	14	TRBJ1-1	CASSSGGGNTEAFF	TGTGCCAGCAGCTCGGGAGGGGGGAACACTGAAGCTTTCTTT
TRBV7-3	-	-	16	TRBJ1-1	CASSASGSAMNTEAFF	TGTGCCAGCAGCGCCTCCGGGAGCGCGATGAACACTGAAGCTTTCTTT
TRBV28	once	TRBD2	12	TRBJ2-7	CASRAGAYEQYF	TGTGCCAGTAGAGCGGGAGCGTACGAGCAGTACTTC
TRBV13	-	-	13	TRBJ2-1	CASSMTGLLGQFF	TGTGCCAGCAGCATGACGGGTCTCCTGGGGCAGTTCTTC
TRBV4-1	-	TRBD2	18	TRBJ2-5	CASSQTAGIAGVQETQYF	TGCGCCAGCAGCCAAACCGCCGGGATAGCGGGGGTTCAAGAGACCCAGTACTTC
TRBV6-5	-	TRBD1	14	TRBJ2-3	CASRARGGADTQYF	TGTGCCAGCAGAGCGCGAGGGGGCGCAGATACGCAGTATTTT
TRBV18	-	TRBD1	18	TRBJ2-6	CASSPRRQGPSGANVLTF	TGTGCCAGCTCACCAAGGCGACAGGGGCCTTCTGGGGCCAACGTCCTGACTTTC
TRBV4-3	-	-	15	TRBJ1-4	CASSQHRATNEKLFF	TGCGCCAGCAGCCAACACAGGGCAACTAATGAAAAACTGTTTTTT
TRBV6-1	-	-	13	TRBJ1-1	CASNLQGNTEAFF	TGTGCCAGCAACCTACAGGGGAACACTGAAGCTTTCTTT
TRBV7-9	-	TRBD1	17	TRBJ1-3	CASSLVTDRGTGNTIYF	TGTGCCAGCAGCTTAGTGACCGACAGGGGAACTGGAAACACCATATATTTT
TRBV5-4	once	-	13	TRBJ2-1	CASSPNLANEQFF	TGTGCCAGCAGCCCCAACTTAGCTAATGAGCAGTTCTTC
TRBV30	-	-	17	TRBJ1-6	CAWSSGLGSSYNSPLHF	TGTGCCTGGAGTTCCGGACTGGGTAGCTCCTATAATTCACCCCTCCACTTT
TRBV28	-	-	13	TRBJ1-5	CAWSQGPNQPQHF	TGTGCCTGGTCCCAGGGGCCGAATCAGCCCCAGCATTTT
TRBV28	-	TRBD1	15	TRBJ1-5	CASSLGTGVNQPQHF	TGTGCCAGCAGTTTAGGGACAGGGGTCAATCAGCCCCAGCATTTT
TRBV5-6	-	-	13	TRBJ1-1	CASSLSGGTEAFF	TGTGCCAGCAGCTTGTCGGGAGGGACTGAAGCTTTCTTT
TRBV7-2	-	TRBD2	14	TRBJ2-1	CASSSQRGGNEQFF	TGTGCCAGCAGCTCCCAGCGGGGGGGCAATGAGCAGTTCTTC